Shown below are 4 T cell receptor beta chains from a single sample sequenced in a study of shared clonotypes between healthy human individuals. Assay used: immunoSEQ multiplex PCR; TCRdb lists only in-frame clones, some missing. The profile shows about 580,000 clones, roughly 98% of them singletons. Naive CD8 cells comprised CD45RO-negative, CCR7-positively selected cells, excluding terminally differentiated effector memory CD45RA+ cells. Material: naive CD8+ T cells sorted from blood. The receptors derive from a man aged 30-40 years in good health.

This clone came up once. V is TRBV29-1 and J is TRBJ2-1, with D hard to call. Germline V gene data show CDR1 as SQVTM and CDR2 as ANQGSEA. The germline V and J ends were trimmed by 1 base and 5 bases, with 6 bases remaining between them. CDR3 size: 12 residues. The CDR3: CSVEGLHNEQFF. The CDR3 nucleotides read TGCAGCGTTGAAGGGCTACACAATGAGCAGTTCTTC.

The J gene is TRBJ2-2, the V gene TRBV11-1, with TRBD1 matching over 9 bases. Germline CDR1 is SGHAT and CDR2 is FQDESV (reference sequence). The CDR3 is made up of 17 amino acids. The ends lost 5 bases at V and 1 base at J; junction bases unmatched: 8. CDR3 loop: CASSPPGQGLNTGELFF. CDR3 nucleotide sequence: TGTGCCAGCAGCCCCCCGGGACAGGGTCTGAACACCGGGGAGCTGTTTTTT.

On this clone itself: The sample carries other DNA sequences with the same CDR3. V is TRBV9 and J is TRBJ2-3; 7 bases are a match to TRBD2. The CDR3 totals 15 residues. Germline assignment: CDR1 SGDLS and CDR2 YYNGEE. V was pared by 0 bases and J by 3 bases, with 4 bases of the junction left unmatched. The CDR3 DNA reads TGTGCCAGCAGCGTAGGCGGGAGTAGTACAGATACGCAGTATTTT. It translates to CASSVGGSSTDTQYF.

This chain uses TRBV21-1 with TRBJ2-7; the table's TRBD1 call for D was not verified on the DNA. TRBV21-1 is an annotated pseudogene. The CDR3 spans 16 residues. The CDR3 spells CASSPQRRDRDYEQYF. In nucleotides, the CDR3 is TGTGCCAGCAGCCCACAAAGGCGGGACAGGGATTACGAGCAGTACTTC.